The clone carrying this TCR beta chain was recorded a few times. Its matching antigen is unknown. This specimen belongs to a study of beta chain features in type 1 diabetes. V was cut by 3 bases and J by 7 bases, with 17 bases left in between. CDR1 SGHNT and CDR2 YYREEE come from the germline V gene (reference sequence). The CDR3 extends over 15 amino acids. The study reverse transcribed the entire isolated RNA, so it sequenced expressed TCRB transcripts. The protocol was immunoSEQ multiplex PCR, while the TCRdb copy is restricted to in-frame clones and leaves out a portion. The sample records roughly 350,000 clones, about 10% being singletons. Study-wide points: All four CD4+ subsets of Type 1 diabetes patients contained TCRB CDR3s that were moderately but significantly shorter.

Sequencing was done on a sample of central memory CD4+ T cells from blood. The TCR was taken from a man younger than 45 with type 1 diabetes. This chain links TRBV5-4 with TRBJ1-3; D possibly corresponds to TRBD1 (5 bases). The DNA of the CDR3 is TGTGCCAGCAGCTCGAGGACGGGGACTTGGAACACCATATATTTT. The encoded protein is CASSSRTGTWNTIYF.